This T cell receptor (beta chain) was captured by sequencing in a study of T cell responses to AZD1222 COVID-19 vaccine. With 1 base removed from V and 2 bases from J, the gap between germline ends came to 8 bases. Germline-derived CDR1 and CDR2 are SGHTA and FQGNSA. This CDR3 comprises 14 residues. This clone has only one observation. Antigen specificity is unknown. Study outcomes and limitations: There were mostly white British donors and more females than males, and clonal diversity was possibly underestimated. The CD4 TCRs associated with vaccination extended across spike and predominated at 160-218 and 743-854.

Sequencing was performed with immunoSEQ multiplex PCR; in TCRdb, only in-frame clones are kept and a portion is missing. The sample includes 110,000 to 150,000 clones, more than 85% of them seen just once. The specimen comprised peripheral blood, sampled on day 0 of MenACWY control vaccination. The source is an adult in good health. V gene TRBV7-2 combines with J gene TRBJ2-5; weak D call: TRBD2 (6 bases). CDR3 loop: CASSLGGTQETQYF. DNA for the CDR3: TGTGCCAGCAGCTTAGGGGGGACTCAAGAGACCCAGTACTTC.